The rows below give T cell receptor beta chains drawn from one sample of a study of T cell responses to AZD1222 COVID-19 vaccine. Generated by immunoSEQ multiplex PCR, the TCRdb table keeps only in-frame clones and is missing some. The sample contains 130,000 or so clones, 93% of which appear only once. Sequencing used peripheral blood, obtained on day 0 of AZD1222 vaccination. These receptors originate from an adult in good health. Both conserved end residues are part of each CDR3. D genes are given only for firm matches. Some rows mark clone size as missing; the rest say once, few, many or name a class of expanded clone.

NA	TRBV7-9	TRBJ2-7	NA	CASSPNTTASYEQYF	TGTGCCAGCAGCCCAAACACGACAGCTAGCTACGAGCAGTACTTC
NA	TRBV14	TRBJ1-1	NA	CASSPSANTEAFF	TGTGCCAGCAGCCCATCAGCGAACACTGAAGCTTTCTTT
NA	TRBV7-3	TRBJ2-3	NA	CASSFPLAIDTQYF	TGTGCCAGCAGCTTTCCGCTCGCGATAGATACGCAGTATTTT
NA	TRBV9	TRBJ1-4	once	CASSAGGQGEKLFF	TGTGCCAGCAGCGCCGGGGGCCAAGGGGAAAAACTGTTTTTT
NA	TRBV7-9	TRBJ1-4	NA	CASSPVFETNEKLFF	TGTGCCAGCAGCCCCGTATTTGAGACTAATGAAAAACTGTTTTTT
NA	TRBV6-5	TRBJ1-1	once	CASSPFDSHTEAFF	TGTGCCAGCAGCCCCTTCGACAGCCACACTGAAGCTTTCTTT
TRBD1	TRBV19	TRBJ1-4	NA	CASSSGQGNEKLFF	TGTGCCAGTAGCTCGGGACAGGGAAATGAAAAACTGTTTTTT
TRBD1	TRBV7-9	TRBJ1-2	NA	CASTRQGYGYTF	TGTGCCAGCACCAGACAGGGGTATGGCTACACCTTC
TRBD1	TRBV10-3	TRBJ1-6	NA	CAISGPPGQGGNSPLHF	TGTGCCATCAGTGGCCCCCCCGGACAGGGTGGTAATTCACCCCTCCACTTT
NA	TRBV3-1/TRBV3-2	TRBJ2-1	few	CASSQDIGGFNPYNEQFF	TGTGCCAGCAGCCAAGATATAGGCGGGTTCAACCCCTACAATGAGCAGTTCTTC
NA	TRBV20-1	TRBJ2-2	NA	CSTLTAGELFF	TGCAGTACTCTGACAGCCGGGGAGCTGTTTTTT
NA	TRBV7-8	TRBJ2-3	NA	CASSPGRTRTDTQYF	TGTGCCAGCAGCCCTGGGCGGACTCGCACAGATACGCAGTATTTT
TRBD1	TRBV11-2	TRBJ2-5	NA	CASSLGTDETQYF	TGTGCCAGCAGCTTGGGGACAGACGAGACCCAGTACTTC
NA	TRBV4-1	TRBJ2-1	once	CASSQVTGTSNNEQFF	TGCGCCAGCAGCCAAGTAACCGGGACTTCCAACAATGAGCAGTTCTTC
TRBD1	TRBV2	TRBJ1-2	NA	CASSEGQEINYGYTF	TGTGCCAGCAGTGAGGGACAGGAAATCAACTATGGCTACACCTTC
TRBD1	TRBV5-1	TRBJ2-7	NA	CASSLGTGSEQYF	TGCGCCAGCAGCTTAGGGACAGGGAGCGAGCAGTACTTC
NA	TRBV11-2	TRBJ2-7	NA	CASSQPGLYSYEQYF	TGTGCCAGCAGCCAGCCGGGCCTCTATTCCTACGAGCAGTACTTC